This TCR beta chain was identified during a study of blood T cell repertoires in COVID-19. For the study at large: Acute and convalescent COVID-19 samples came from the United States, Italy and Spain.

The CDR3 consists of 13 residues. Trimming took 5 bases from V and 4 from J; bases not matched to a gene: 2. From germline, CDR1 is SGHVS and CDR2 FNYEAQ. In the study's own analysis: It was from reference gene primer amplification that nucleated cell counts were estimated. Profiling relied on immunoSEQ multiplex PCR, and the TCRdb table lists in-frame clones only, not all of them. The V and J calls and clone size were taken over from that table, and D and trimming were inferred from the DNA. The sample lists about 62,000 clones; over 60% were seen once. The TCR originated in a woman aged 45-65 years with active or convalescent COVID-19. Sequences were obtained from peripheral blood. The rearrangement joins TRBV7-6 to TRBJ2-1; 7 nucleotides line up with TRBD1. The CDR3 reads CASSPQGYNEQFF. The CDR3 DNA sequence: TGTGCCAGCAGCCCACAGGGGTACAATGAGCAGTTCTTC.